The clone carrying this T cell receptor beta chain has only one observation. Repertoires were generated with immunoSEQ multiplex PCR, while TCRdb's copy carries only in-frame clones and drops some. The table lists more than 20,000 clones, approximately 87% of them singletons. The length of the CDR3 is 15 residues. Germline V gene data show CDR1 as MNHNS and CDR2 as SASEGT. Trimming shortened V by 2 bases and J by 0 bases, and 11 bases separated the two germline ends. This entry belongs to a study of graft-versus-host responses after intestinal transplantation. The sequencing used PBMCs, collected 28 days after intestinal transplant. The chain couples TRBV6-1 to TRBJ2-7, with D perhaps matching TRBD1 (5 bases). This clonotype was sampled from a human patient who received an intestinal transplant, so some T cells may come from the graft donor. DNA of the CDR3: TGTGCCAGCAGTGAATGGGGCCTGAGCTCCTACGAGCAGTACTTC. It encodes CASSEWGLSSYEQYF.